This T cell receptor beta chain was documented in a study of PD-L1 blockade in urothelial cancer. Germline CDR1 and CDR2: SGHNT and YYREEE (reference sequence). This CDR3 has 17 amino acids. V lost 4 bases, J lost 8 bases, and 10 bases stayed unmatched. Time point of the sample: peripheral blood 6 weeks after treatment start. Patients were living with locally advanced or metastatic urothelial carcinoma. The method was immunoSEQ multiplex PCR; TCRdb's version includes in-frame clones alone and lacks a portion of them. The sample consists of around 50,000 clones, around 90% of them appearing once. Sequencing was performed on PBMCs, taken around atezolizumab (anti-PD-L1) treatment. The source is a man in his sixties with urothelial cancer. The J gene is TRBJ2-1, the V gene TRBV5-4; 15 bases line up with TRBD2. The chain's CDR3 is CASSLYRGLAGGHEQFF. Written as DNA, the CDR3 is TGTGCCAGCAGCCTCTATCGCGGACTAGCGGGAGGGCATGAGCAGTTCTTC.